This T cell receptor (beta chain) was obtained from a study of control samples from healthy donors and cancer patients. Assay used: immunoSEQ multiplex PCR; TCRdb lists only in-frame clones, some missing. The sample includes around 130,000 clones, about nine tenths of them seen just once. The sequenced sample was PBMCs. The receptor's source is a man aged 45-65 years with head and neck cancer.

CDR3 bases: TGCGCCAGCAGTCAATCTTGGGACAGGGTGACTGAAGCTTTCTTT. Translated, it gives CASSQSWDRVTEAFF. This rearrangement joins TRBV23-1 to TRBJ1-1, with 9 bases matching TRBD1. TRBV23-1 is classed as an ORF, of uncertain function. With V trimmed by 0 bases and J by 5 bases, 4 bases remained unmatched. This CDR3 is 15 amino acids long.